Listed below are T cell receptor beta chains from one sample, sequenced in a study of vaccination effects on CD4 cells after COVID-19. Assay: immunoSEQ multiplex PCR; the TCRdb copy retains only in-frame clones and omits some. The sample holds over 25,000 clones; 70% to 75% are singletons and the top ten take about 14%. For these receptors, no antigen is known. The source was CD4+ T cells from PBMCs cultured with HCoV-229E spike peptides, collected after COVID-19 vaccination. These receptors came from a human donor who received a COVID-19 vaccine. CDR3s include the opening cysteine and the closing phenylalanine or tryptophan. Fields, in order: V gene, J gene, clone size, D gene, CDR3 protein, CDR3 DNA. The D gene is left open where the match is weak. The listing skips clone size in some rows; elsewhere it reads once, few, many or a size class.

TRBV3-1/TRBV3-2	TRBJ2-1	-	TRBD2	CASSQERLAGTYNEQFF	TGTGCCAGCAGCCAAGAAAGGCTAGCGGGAACCTACAATGAGCAGTTCTTC
TRBV4-2	TRBJ2-1	once	-	CASSQDAGGDEQFF	TGTGCCAGCAGCCAAGATGCAGGCGGGGATGAGCAGTTCTTC
TRBV14	TRBJ2-7	once	TRBD1	CASSLDRGYEQYF	TGTGCCAGCAGCCTCGACAGGGGGTACGAGCAGTACTTC
TRBV10-3	TRBJ2-7	-	TRBD2	CATKRGEGYEQYF	TGTGCCACCAAACGGGGGGAGGGGTACGAGCAGTACTTC
TRBV7-9	TRBJ2-5	once	TRBD1	CASSLGQGNQETQYF	TGTGCCAGCAGCTTAGGACAGGGAAACCAAGAGACCCAGTACTTC
TRBV7-9	TRBJ1-1	few	-	CASSLEAGDTEAFF	TGTGCCAGCAGCTTAGAGGCAGGGGACACTGAAGCTTTCTTT
TRBV12-3/TRBV12-4	TRBJ1-5	-	-	CASSLMGDQPQHF	TGTGCCAGCAGCCTAATGGGAGATCAGCCCCAGCATTTT
TRBV5-1	TRBJ2-5	-	-	CASSSVGVRETQYF	TGCGCCAGCAGCTCGGTTGGGGTCCGAGAGACCCAGTACTTC
TRBV30	TRBJ1-5	-	-	CAWSGTADQPQHF	TGTGCCTGGAGTGGTACAGCAGATCAGCCCCAGCATTTT
TRBV27	TRBJ2-7	-	-	CASSLVYRGEQYF	TGTGCCAGCAGTTTAGTATACCGAGGCGAGCAGTACTTC
TRBV3-1/TRBV3-2	TRBJ2-7	-	-	CASSQDNTRTYEQYF	TGTGCCAGCAGCCAAGACAATACTAGAACCTACGAGCAGTACTTC
TRBV4-2	TRBJ2-6	-	-	CASSQKDSSGANVLTF	TGTGCCAGCAGCCAAAAGGACAGCTCTGGGGCCAACGTCCTGACTTTC
TRBV11-3	TRBJ2-1	few	-	CASSLRTGTSYNEQFF	TGTGCCAGCAGCTTGAGGACCGGGACATCCTACAATGAGCAGTTCTTC
TRBV15	TRBJ2-5	-	-	CATSRDQRAGIETQYF	TGTGCCACCAGCAGAGATCAAAGGGCGGGAATCGAGACCCAGTACTTC
TRBV5-4	TRBJ2-7	few	TRBD2	CASSSQAASGAGVYEQYF	TGTGCCAGCAGCTCGCAGGCGGCTAGCGGGGCCGGAGTCTACGAGCAGTACTTC
TRBV5-1	TRBJ1-1	-	TRBD1	CASSLQGASNTEAFF	TGCGCCAGCAGCTTACAGGGGGCTAGTAACACTGAAGCTTTCTTT
TRBV18	TRBJ2-1	-	TRBD2	CASSPTLIAGGRYNEQFF	TGTGCCAGCTCACCAACTCTGATAGCGGGAGGGAGATACAATGAGCAGTTCTTC
TRBV6-4	TRBJ1-2	-	-	CASSHGEGSYGYTF	TGTGCCAGCAGTCATGGTGAAGGGTCCTATGGCTACACCTTC
TRBV12-5	TRBJ1-2	-	-	CASGSSLGWAGYTF	TGTGCTAGTGGTTCCTCGCTAGGTTGGGCTGGCTACACCTTC
TRBV7-8	TRBJ2-5	-	TRBD2	CASRKKTSGRAPETQYF	TGTGCCAGCAGAAAAAAGACTAGCGGGAGGGCCCCAGAGACCCAGTACTTC
TRBV7-2	TRBJ2-3	few	TRBD2	CASSPRYGGGASTDTQYF	TGTGCCAGCAGCCCCCGGTACGGCGGGGGGGCCAGCACAGATACGCAGTATTTT
TRBV2	TRBJ1-2	medium-sized	-	CASSSNRALGYTF	TGTGCCAGCAGCTCCAACAGGGCACTGGGCTACACCTTC
TRBV11-3	TRBJ2-1	-	TRBD2	CASSLDGGGTYNEQFF	TGTGCCAGCAGCTTAGATGGCGGGGGGACCTACAATGAGCAGTTCTTC
TRBV21-1	TRBJ1-1	-	-	CASGKGGSRDTEAFF	TGTGCCAGCGGTAAAGGGGGTTCTAGGGACACTGAAGCTTTCTTT
TRBV6-1	TRBJ2-7	-	TRBD1	CASSDTGGPYEQYF	TGTGCCAGCAGTGATACAGGGGGTCCCTACGAGCAGTACTTC
TRBV6-1	TRBJ1-4	-	-	CASSEVGPNEKLFF	TGTGCCAGCAGTGAAGTGGGACCCAATGAAAAACTGTTTTTT